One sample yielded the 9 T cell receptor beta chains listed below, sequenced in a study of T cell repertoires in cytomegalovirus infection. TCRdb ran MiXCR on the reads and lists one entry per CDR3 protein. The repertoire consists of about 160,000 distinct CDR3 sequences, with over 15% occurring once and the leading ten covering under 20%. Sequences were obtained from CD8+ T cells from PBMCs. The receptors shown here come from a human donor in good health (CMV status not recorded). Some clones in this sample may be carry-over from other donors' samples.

CDR3 sequence reads: CASSELGGVNTEAFF. DNA for the CDR3: TGTGCCAGCAGTGAATTGGGAGGGGTGAACACTGAAGCTTTCTTT. The genes are TRBV25-1 and TRBJ1-1; maybe TRBD1 (5 bases). V was shortened by 1 base and J by 0 bases, with 9 bases between the two germline ends. The CDR3 spans 15 residues. From germline, CDR1 is MGHDK and CDR2 SYGVNS. Using reference TRBV25-1 and TRBJ1-1 for the parts outside the CDR3, the full variable domain is EADIYQTPRYLVIGTGKKITLECSQTMGHDKMYWYQQDPGMELHLIHYSYGVNSTEKGDLSSESTVSRIRTEHFPLTLESARPSHTSQYLCASSELGGVNTEAFFGQGTRLTVV.

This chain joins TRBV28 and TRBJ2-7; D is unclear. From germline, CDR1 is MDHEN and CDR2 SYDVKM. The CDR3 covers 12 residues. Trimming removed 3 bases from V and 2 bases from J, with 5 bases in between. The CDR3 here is CASSFNAYEQYF. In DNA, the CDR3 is TGTGCCAGCAGTTTCAACGCCTACGAGCAGTACTTC.

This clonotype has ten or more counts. CDR3 bases: TGCAGTGCTAGAGCCCGGACTGCCGGAAACACCATATATTTT. It yields the protein CSARARTAGNTIYF. The chain has TRBV20-1 and TRBJ1-3, with no clear D. Germline V gene lookup returns CDR1 DFQATT and CDR2 SNEGSKA (reference sequence). The CDR3 totals 14 residues. Trimming removed 1 base at V and 4 bases at J, with 11 bases between.

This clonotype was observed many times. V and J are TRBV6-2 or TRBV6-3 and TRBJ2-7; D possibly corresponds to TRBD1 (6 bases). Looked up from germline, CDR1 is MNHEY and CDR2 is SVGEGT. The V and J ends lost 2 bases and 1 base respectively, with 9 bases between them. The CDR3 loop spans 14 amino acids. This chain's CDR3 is CASSYLGQSYEQYF. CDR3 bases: TGTGCCAGCAGTTACCTCGGACAGTCCTACGAGCAGTACTTC.

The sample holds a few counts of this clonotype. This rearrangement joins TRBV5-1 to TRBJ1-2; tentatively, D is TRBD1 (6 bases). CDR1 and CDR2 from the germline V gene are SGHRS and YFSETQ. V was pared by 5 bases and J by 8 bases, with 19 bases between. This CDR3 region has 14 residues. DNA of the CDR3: TGCGCCAGCAGACCCGGGACGGGGGCGCGAGGCTACACCTTC. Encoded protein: CASRPGTGARGYTF.

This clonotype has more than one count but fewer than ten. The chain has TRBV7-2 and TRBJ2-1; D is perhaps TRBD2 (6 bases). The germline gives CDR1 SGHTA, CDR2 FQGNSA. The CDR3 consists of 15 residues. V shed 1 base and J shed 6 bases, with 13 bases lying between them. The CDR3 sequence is CASSLVWREGNEQFF. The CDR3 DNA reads TGTGCCAGCAGCTTAGTTTGGCGGGAAGGCAATGAGCAGTTCTTC.

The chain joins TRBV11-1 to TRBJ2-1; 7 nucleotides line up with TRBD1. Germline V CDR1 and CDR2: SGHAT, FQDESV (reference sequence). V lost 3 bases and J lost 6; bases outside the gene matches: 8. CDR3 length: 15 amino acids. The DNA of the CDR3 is TGTGCCAGCAGCTTTCGACACCAGGGGGTCAATGAGCAGTTCTTC. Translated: CASSFRHQGVNEQFF.

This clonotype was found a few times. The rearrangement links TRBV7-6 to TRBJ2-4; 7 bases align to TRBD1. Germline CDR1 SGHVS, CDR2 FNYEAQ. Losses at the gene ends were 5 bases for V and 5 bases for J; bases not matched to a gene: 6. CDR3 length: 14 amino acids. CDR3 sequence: CASSPRQGQNIQYF. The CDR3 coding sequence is TGTGCCAGCAGCCCGCGACAGGGCCAAAACATTCAGTACTTC.

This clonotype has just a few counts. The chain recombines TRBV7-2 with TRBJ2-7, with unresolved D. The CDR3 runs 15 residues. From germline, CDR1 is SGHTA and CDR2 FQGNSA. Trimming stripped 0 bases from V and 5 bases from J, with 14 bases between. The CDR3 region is CASSLAGRLRDEQYF. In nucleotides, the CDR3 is TGTGCCAGCAGCTTAGCGGGCAGGCTAAGGGACGAGCAGTACTTC. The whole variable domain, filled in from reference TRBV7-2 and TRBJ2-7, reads GAGVSQSPSNKVTEKGKDVELRCDPISGHTALYWYRQSLGQGLEFLIYFQGNSAPDKSGLPSDRFSAERTGGSVSTLTIQRTQQEDSAVYLCASSLAGRLRDEQYFGPGTRLTVT.